There are a few counts of the clone carrying this TCR beta chain. Its antigen remains unknown. Reverse transcription of all isolated RNA meant that expressed TCRB transcripts were sequenced. Only in-frame clones appear in the TCRdb table, and some are missing; sequencing was by immunoSEQ multiplex PCR. The repertoire consists of 150,000 to 200,000 clones, with over 7.5% occurring once and the leading ten covering approximately 2.2%. These data are taken from a study of beta chain features in type 1 diabetes. Turning to the study itself: The patients were much like the healthy donors in age, gender and cell yields. Overall study findings and caveats: Sequencing of cDNA might inflate the share of cells that strongly express TCR. Significant though moderate, a shortening of TCRB CDR3s appeared in all four CD4+ subsets of Type 1 diabetes patients.

Post-sort purity exceeded 95% for all sorted populations. Germline loops: CDR1 SNHLY, CDR2 FYNNEI. V lost 3 bases and J lost 0, with 10 bases in between. The CDR3 is 15 residues long. This TCR was sampled from a woman in her late teens or twenties in good health. The sequencing input was central memory CD4+ T cells from blood. The rearrangement uses TRBV2 and TRBJ2-3; a possible D gene is TRBD1 (5 bases). The CDR3 coding sequence is TGTGCCAGCAGTGATCAGGGATTCAGCACAGATACGCAGTATTTT. Its protein is CASSDQGFSTDTQYF.